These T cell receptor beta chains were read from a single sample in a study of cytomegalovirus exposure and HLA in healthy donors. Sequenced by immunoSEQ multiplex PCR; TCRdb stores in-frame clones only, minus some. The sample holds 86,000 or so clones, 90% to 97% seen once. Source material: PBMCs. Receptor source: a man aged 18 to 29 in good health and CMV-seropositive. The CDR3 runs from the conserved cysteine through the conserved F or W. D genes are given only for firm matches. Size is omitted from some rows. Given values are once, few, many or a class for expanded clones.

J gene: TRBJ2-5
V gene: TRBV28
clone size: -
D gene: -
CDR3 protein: CASSRSGVETQYF
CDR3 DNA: TGTGCCAGCAGTCGCTCAGGGGTAGAGACCCAGTACTTC

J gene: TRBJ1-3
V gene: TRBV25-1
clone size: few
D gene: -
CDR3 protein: CASSEDYGGSGNTIYF
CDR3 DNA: TGTGCCAGCAGTGAAGATTACGGGGGCTCTGGAAACACCATATATTTT

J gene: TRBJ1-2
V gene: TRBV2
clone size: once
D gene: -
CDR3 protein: CASSATGVYGYTF
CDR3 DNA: TGTGCCAGCAGTGCGACAGGCGTCTATGGCTACACCTTC

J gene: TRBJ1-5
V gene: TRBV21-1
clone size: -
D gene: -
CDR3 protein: CASSKSGPPRSNQPQHF
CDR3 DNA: TGTGCCAGCAGCAAATCAGGTCCACCCCGGAGCAATCAGCCCCAGCATTTT

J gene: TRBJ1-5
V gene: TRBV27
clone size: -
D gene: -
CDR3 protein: CASSLLGQPQHF
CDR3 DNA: TGTGCCAGCAGTTTACTAGGTCAGCCCCAGCATTTT

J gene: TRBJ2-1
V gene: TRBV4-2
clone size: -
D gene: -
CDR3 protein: CASSPDLYNEQFF
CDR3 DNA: TGTGCCAGCAGCCCGGACTTGTACAATGAGCAGTTCTTC

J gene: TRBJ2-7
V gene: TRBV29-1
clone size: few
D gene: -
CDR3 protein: CSVQTLVSSYEQYF
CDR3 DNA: TGCAGCGTTCAAACCCTCGTGAGCTCCTACGAGCAGTACTTC

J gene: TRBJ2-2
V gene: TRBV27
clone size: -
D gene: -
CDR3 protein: CASSLGLRNTGELFF
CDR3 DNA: TGTGCCAGCAGTTTAGGACTACGAAACACCGGGGAGCTGTTTTTT

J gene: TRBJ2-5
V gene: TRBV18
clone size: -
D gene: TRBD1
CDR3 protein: CASSYGTGRPQYF
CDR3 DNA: TGTGCCAGCTCCTACGGGACAGGGAGACCCCAGTACTTC

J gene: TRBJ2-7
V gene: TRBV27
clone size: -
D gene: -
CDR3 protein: CASSLSIQGPYEQYF
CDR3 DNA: TGTGCCAGCAGTTTATCGATACAGGGCCCCTACGAGCAGTACTTC

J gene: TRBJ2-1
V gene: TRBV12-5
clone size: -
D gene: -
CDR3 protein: CASGSFGLGQDEQFF
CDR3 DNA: TGTGCTAGTGGTTCTTTTGGCCTGGGTCAGGATGAGCAGTTCTTC

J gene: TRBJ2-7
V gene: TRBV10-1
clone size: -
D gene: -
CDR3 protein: CASSDPVSYEQYF
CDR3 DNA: TGCGCCAGCAGTGATCCGGTCTCCTACGAGCAGTACTTC

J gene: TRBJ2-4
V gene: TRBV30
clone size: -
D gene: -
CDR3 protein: CAGGGRTKNIQYF
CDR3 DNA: TGTGCCGGCGGAGGACGAACCAAAAACATTCAGTACTTC

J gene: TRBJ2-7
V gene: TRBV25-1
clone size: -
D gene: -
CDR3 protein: CASSDFYEQYF
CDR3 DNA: TGTGCCAGCAGTGACTTCTACGAGCAGTACTTC

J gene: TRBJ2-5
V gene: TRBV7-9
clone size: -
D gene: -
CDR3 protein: CASRQVKQETQYF
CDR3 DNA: TGTGCCAGCAGGCAGGTCAAACAAGAGACCCAGTACTTC

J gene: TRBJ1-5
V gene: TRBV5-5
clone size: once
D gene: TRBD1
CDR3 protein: CASSLTDRSNQPQHF
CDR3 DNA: TGTGCCAGCAGCTTGACGGACAGGAGCAATCAGCCCCAGCATTTT

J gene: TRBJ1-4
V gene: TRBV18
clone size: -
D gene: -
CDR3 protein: CASSPGTLGEKLFF
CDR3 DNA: TGTGCCAGCTCACCGGGGACATTGGGGGAAAAACTGTTTTTT

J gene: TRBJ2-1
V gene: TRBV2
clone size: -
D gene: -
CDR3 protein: CASAGTPRGEQFF
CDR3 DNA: TGTGCCAGCGCCGGTACACCTCGGGGTGAGCAGTTCTTC

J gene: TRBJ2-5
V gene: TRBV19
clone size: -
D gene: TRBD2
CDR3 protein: CASSIDPLAGGHETQYF
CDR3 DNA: TGTGCCAGTAGTATAGATCCGCTAGCGGGAGGTCACGAGACCCAGTACTTC

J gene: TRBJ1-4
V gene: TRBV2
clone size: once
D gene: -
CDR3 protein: CASRSGTGNEKLFF
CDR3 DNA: TGTGCCAGCAGAAGCGGGACGGGTAATGAAAAACTGTTTTTT

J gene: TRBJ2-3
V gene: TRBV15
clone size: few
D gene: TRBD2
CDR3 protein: CATSRRGLAGAGDTQYF
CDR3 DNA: TGTGCCACCAGCAGACGTGGACTAGCGGGAGCGGGAGATACGCAGTATTTT

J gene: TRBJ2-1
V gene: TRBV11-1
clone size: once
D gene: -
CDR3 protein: CASSFGNEQFF
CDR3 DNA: TGTGCCAGCAGCTTCGGGAATGAGCAGTTCTTC

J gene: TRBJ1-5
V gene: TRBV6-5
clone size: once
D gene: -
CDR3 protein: CASTASWNQPQHF
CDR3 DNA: TGTGCCAGCACCGCGTCCTGGAATCAGCCCCAGCATTTT

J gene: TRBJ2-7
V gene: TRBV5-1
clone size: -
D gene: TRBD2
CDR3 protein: CASSPLAGGTYEQYF
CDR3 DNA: TGCGCCAGCAGCCCGCTAGCGGGAGGGACCTACGAGCAGTACTTC

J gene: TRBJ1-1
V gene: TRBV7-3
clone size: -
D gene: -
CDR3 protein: CASSKQGNTEAFF
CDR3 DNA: TGTGCCAGCAGCAAACAGGGTAACACTGAAGCTTTCTTT